The present T cell receptor (beta chain) was sequenced within a study of identifying expanded T cells in peripheral blood. During the collection period, no donor immune events like infections were recorded. Unmatched junction bases numbered 14, after V lost 1 base and J lost 6 bases. Germline loops: CDR1 SGHTA, CDR2 FQGNSA. This CDR3 region has 17 residues. Produced via immunoSEQ multiplex PCR; TCRdb's table is partial and in-frame only. The sample includes about 84,000 clones, approximately 83% seen only once; the top ten take roughly 5.5%. The source of this sequence is a person aged 18 to 69 in good health. The chain joins TRBV7-2 to TRBJ1-2; 7 bases match TRBD1. The sequencing sample was made of blood. The CDR3 DNA sequence: TGTGCCAGCAGCTTAGTTCGCCCCGGACAGGAGGGTAATGGCTACACCTTC. This sequence encodes CASSLVRPGQEGNGYTF. Full variable domain (remainder filled in from reference TRBV7-2 and TRBJ1-2): GAGVSQSPSNKVTEKGKDVELRCDPISGHTALYWYRQSLGQGLEFLIYFQGNSAPDKSGLPSDRFSAERTGGSVSTLTIQRTQQEDSAVYLCASSLVRPGQEGNGYTFGSGTRLTVV.